This entry is about one T cell receptor beta chain. Sequenced by immunoSEQ multiplex PCR; TCRdb stores in-frame clones only, minus some. In the table there are 250,000 to 300,000 clones, under 95% of which are singletons. Participant ages covered about 18 to 89 years across 25 or so US areas. Cohorts were determined from participant-reported clinical history. Per germline, CDR1 MNHEY and CDR2 SMNVEV (reference sequence). The CDR3 runs 16 residues. With V trimmed by 6 bases and J by 8 bases, 12 bases remained unmatched. These data come from a study of blood T cell repertoires in COVID-19. Across the study: The samples span acute and convalescent COVID-19 from the United States, Italy and Spain. In each case, the material was cDNA or gDNA derived from T cells, B-cell-depleted T cells, or PBMCs.

This clonotype was sampled from a woman aged 40 to 50 with acute COVID-19. The chain has TRBV27 and TRBJ1-4; TRBD1 matches at 10 bases. The sequencing sample was made of PBMCs or T cells enriched from blood (not recorded which). This CDR3 reads CASSHRPGQGKEKLFF. The CDR3 DNA follows: TGTGCCAGCAGCCATAGACCGGGACAGGGGAAGGAAAAACTGTTTTTT.